This T cell receptor (beta chain) was profiled in a study of T cell repertoires in cytomegalovirus infection. Study at large: Carrying CMV and the relevant HLA type showed in public TCR beta signatures. Findings and caveats of the study: Clonotypes of TCR beta that were HLA-C-restricted and CMV-specific dominated the ex vivo response.

Regarding this clonotype: Its antigen is still unknown.

TCRdb re-called the reads through MiXCR, storing one row per CDR3 protein. Found here are 360,000 or so distinct CDR3 sequences, about 34% of them singletons; the top ten hold approximately 13%. The source of this sequence is a human donor in good health (CMV status not recorded). Some clones in this sample may be carry-over from other donors' samples. This specimen consisted of cultured PBMCs, obtained from culture after CMV antigen stimulation.

The CDR3 bases are TGTGCCAGCAGACCGGACTGGAGGAAAACGCAGTATTTT. Its protein product is CASRPDWRKTQYF. This chain links TRBV2 with TRBJ2-3; tentatively, D is TRBD2 (5 bases). This CDR3 has 13 amino acids. The V gene lost 6 bases and the J gene lost 9 bases, with 16 bases spanning the gap. CDR1 SNHLY and CDR2 FYNNEI come from the germline V gene.